The T cell receptor beta chain described here comes from a study of T cells in Graves' hyperthyroidism and ophthalmopathy. In this sample, this clonotype turned up many times. Template material for amplifying TCR beta CDR3 regions consisted of RNA transcripts. A set of HTBI primers served as the primers for a first-round RT-PCR of the TCR CDR3. TCRdb reanalysed the multiplex PCR reads using MiXCR and keeps one entry per CDR3 protein. The table records roughly 640,000 distinct CDR3 sequences, 16% of them present only once. The sample consisted of blood. The TCR originated in a woman between 40 and 50 years old with Graves' ophthalmopathy.

The CDR3 spells CASSLRGSINEQFF. The CDR3 DNA follows: TGTGCCAGCAGCCTCAGGGGAAGTATCAATGAGCAGTTCTTC. The rearrangement uses TRBV7-9 and TRBJ2-1; weak D call: TRBD1 (6 bases). The length of the CDR3 is 14 residues. Germline assignment: CDR1 SEHNR and CDR2 FQNEAQ (reference sequence). The V end lost 5 bases, the J end lost 6 bases, and 14 bases lay between the germline ends.